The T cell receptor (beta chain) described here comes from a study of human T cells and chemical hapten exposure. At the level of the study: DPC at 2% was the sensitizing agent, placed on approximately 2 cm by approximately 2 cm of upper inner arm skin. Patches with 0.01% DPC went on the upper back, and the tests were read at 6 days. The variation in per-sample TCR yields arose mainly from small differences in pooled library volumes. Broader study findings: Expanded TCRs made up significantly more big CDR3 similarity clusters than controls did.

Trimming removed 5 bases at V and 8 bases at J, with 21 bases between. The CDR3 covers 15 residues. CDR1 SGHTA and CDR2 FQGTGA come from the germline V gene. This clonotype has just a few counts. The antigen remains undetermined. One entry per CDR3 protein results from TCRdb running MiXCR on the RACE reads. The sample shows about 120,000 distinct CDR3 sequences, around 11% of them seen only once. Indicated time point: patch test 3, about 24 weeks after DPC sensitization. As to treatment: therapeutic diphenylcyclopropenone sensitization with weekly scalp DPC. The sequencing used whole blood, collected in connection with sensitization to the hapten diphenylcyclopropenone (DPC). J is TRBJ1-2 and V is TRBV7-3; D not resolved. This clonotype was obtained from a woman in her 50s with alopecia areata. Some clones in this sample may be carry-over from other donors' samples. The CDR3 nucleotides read TGTGCCAGCAGCCCATCAGGAGTCTCATCGGGGGGCTACACCTTC. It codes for CASSPSGVSSGGYTF.